This T cell receptor (beta chain) was retrieved from a study of spatial heterogeneity in lung cancer. The table lists this clonotype with many counts. Germline CDR1 reads SGHRS; CDR2 reads YFSETQ. The trim removed 4 bases at V and 5 bases at J, leaving 7 bases unmatched. The CDR3 is made up of 14 amino acids. Specified time point: blood at routine non-recurrence follow-up after resection. Via MiXCR, TCRdb re-called the 5' RACE reads, giving one row per CDR3 protein. The table records just over 70,000 distinct CDR3 sequences, about 9.5% of them present only once. This specimen consisted of PBMCs, obtained at follow-up. This chain links TRBV5-1 with TRBJ2-3; 7 bases agree with TRBD2. The origin of this receptor is a female donor with early-stage non-small cell lung cancer. The CDR3 coding sequence is TGCGCCAGCAGCGGCGGGAGCACGGGAGATACGCAGTATTTT. Its protein product is CASSGGSTGDTQYF.